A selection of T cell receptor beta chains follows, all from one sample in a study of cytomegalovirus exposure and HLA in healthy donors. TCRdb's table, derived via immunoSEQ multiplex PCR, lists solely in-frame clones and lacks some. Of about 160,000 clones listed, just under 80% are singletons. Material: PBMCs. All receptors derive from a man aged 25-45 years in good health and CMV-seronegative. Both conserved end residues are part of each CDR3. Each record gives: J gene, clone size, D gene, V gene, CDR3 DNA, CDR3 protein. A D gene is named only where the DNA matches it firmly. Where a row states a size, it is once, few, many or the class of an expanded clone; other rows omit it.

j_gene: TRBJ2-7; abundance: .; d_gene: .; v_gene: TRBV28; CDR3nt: TGTGCCAGCCTTTCGCGGGGCTACGAGCAGTACTTC; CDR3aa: CASLSRGYEQYF
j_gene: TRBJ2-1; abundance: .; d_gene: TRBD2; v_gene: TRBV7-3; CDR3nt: TGTGCCAGCAGCTTGACTAGCGGGAGGCGCAATGAGCAGTTCTTC; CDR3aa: CASSLTSGRRNEQFF
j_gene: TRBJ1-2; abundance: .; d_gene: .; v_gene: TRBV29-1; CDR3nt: TGCAGCGTTGGCCTGGGGGGGGTAAACTATGGCTACACCTTC; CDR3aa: CSVGLGGVNYGYTF
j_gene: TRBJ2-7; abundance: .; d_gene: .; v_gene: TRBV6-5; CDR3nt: TGTGCCAGCAGTTACTCCGGCAGGGCCGGTGACGAGCAGTACTTC; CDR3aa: CASSYSGRAGDEQYF
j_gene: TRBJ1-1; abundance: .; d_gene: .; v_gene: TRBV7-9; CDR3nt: TGTGCCAGCAGCTTAGGGGAGGGCTTGAGAGGAGCTTTCTTT; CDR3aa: CASSLGEGLRGAFF
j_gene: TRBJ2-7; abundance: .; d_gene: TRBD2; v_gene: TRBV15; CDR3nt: TGTGCCACCAGATCTAGCGGGGGCCCCGTTCGCGAGCAGTACTTC; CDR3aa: CATRSSGGPVREQYF
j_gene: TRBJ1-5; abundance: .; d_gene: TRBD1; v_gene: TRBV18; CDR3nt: TGTGCCAGCTCACCTCCGATCCGGGACAGGGGGCAGGCGCCCCAGCATTTT; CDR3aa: CASSPPIRDRGQAPQHF
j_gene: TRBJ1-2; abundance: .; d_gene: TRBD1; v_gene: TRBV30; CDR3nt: TGTGCCTGGATCGGGACAGGGGGCTATGGCTACACCTTC; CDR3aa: CAWIGTGGYGYTF
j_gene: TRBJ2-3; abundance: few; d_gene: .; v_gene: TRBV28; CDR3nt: TGTGCCAGCAGCCGGGATCTAGCGCCGGGCACAGATACGCAGTATTTT; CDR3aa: CASSRDLAPGTDTQYF
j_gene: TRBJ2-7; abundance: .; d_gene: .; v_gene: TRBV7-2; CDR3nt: TGTGCCAGCAGCTTAGCGATGGCAGGAACATCCTACGAGCAGTACTTC; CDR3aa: CASSLAMAGTSYEQYF
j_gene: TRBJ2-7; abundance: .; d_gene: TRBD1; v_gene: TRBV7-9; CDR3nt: TGTGCCAGCAGCGCCGGGACAGGGAGGACCTACGAGCAGTACTTC; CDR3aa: CASSAGTGRTYEQYF
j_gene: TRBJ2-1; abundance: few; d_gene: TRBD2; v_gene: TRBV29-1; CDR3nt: TGCAGCGTTGGAAAGCGGGGTGGGAATGAGCAGTTCTTC; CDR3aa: CSVGKRGGNEQFF
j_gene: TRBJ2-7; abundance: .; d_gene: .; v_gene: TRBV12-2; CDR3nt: TGTGCAAGTCGCTTAGTTCGGGGGACGGGACGGAGACAGTACTTC; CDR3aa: CASRLVRGTGRRQYF
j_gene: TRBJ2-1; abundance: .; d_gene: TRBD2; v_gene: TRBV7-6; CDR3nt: TGTGCCAGCAGCTTAGTGAGGCTAGCGGGAGTTCATGAGCAGTTCTTC; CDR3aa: CASSLVRLAGVHEQFF
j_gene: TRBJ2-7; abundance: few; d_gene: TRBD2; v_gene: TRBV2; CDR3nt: TGTGCCAGCAGTGCGACCCTAGCGGGAGACTACGAGCAGTACTTC; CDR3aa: CASSATLAGDYEQYF
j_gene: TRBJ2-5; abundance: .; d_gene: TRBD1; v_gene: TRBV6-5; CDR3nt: TGTGCCAGCAGTTGGGGACAGGGACAAGAGACCCAGTACTTC; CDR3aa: CASSWGQGQETQYF
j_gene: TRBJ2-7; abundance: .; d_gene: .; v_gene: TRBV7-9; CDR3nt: TGTGCCAGCAGCTCGGACCGGGGGTACGAGCAGTACTTC; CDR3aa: CASSSDRGYEQYF
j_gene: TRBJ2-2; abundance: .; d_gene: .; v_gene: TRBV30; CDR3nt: TGTGCCTGGAGTGTCCTAGCCGGGGTTCTCACCGGGGAGCTGTTTTTT; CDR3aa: CAWSVLAGVLTGELFF
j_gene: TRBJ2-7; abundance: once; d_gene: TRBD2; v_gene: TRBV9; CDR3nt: TGTGCCAGCAGCGTAGACGGGACTAGCGGAGGGGAGCAGTACTTC; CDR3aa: CASSVDGTSGGEQYF
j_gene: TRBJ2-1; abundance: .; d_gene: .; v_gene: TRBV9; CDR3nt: TGTGCCAGCAGCGTAGGAGGATTGAATGAGCAGTTCTTC; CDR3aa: CASSVGGLNEQFF
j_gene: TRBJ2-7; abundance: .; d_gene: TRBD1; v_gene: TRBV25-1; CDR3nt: TGTGCCGTGGGGACAGGGGGATACGAGCAGTACTTC; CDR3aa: CAVGTGGYEQYF
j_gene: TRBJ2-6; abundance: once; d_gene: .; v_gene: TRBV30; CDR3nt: TGTGCCTGGAGTGGTCGTTTCGGGGCCAACGTCCTGACTTTC; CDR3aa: CAWSGRFGANVLTF
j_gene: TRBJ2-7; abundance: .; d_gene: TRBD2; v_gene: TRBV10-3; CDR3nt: TGTGCCATCAAAGGGACTAGCGGTTACGAGCAGTACTTC; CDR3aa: CAIKGTSGYEQYF
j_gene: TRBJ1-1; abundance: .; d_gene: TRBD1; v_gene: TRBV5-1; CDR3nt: TGCGCCAGCAGCCGGACAGGGAGTACTGAAGCTTTCTTT; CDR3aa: CASSRTGSTEAFF
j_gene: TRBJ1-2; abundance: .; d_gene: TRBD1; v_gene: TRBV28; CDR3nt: TGTGCCAGCAGTTTATGGAAGGGGGCCTATGGCTACACCTTC; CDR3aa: CASSLWKGAYGYTF
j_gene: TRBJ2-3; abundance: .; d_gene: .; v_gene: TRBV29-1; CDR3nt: TGCAGCATCAGCGCTCTAAGCACAGATACGCAGTATTTT; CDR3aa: CSISALSTDTQYF
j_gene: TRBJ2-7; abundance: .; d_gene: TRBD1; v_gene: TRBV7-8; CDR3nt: TGTGCCAGCAGCTCGGAACCGACAGGGAAGTACTTC; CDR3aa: CASSSEPTGKYF
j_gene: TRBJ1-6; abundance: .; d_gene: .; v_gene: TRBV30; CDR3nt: TGTGCCTGGAGTGTACGGATCGGGGGGAATTCACCCCTCCACTTT; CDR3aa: CAWSVRIGGNSPLHF
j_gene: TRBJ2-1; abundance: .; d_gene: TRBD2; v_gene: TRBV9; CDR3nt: TGTGCCAGCAGCGTGCTAGCGGGAGTAAACAATGAGCAGTTCTTC; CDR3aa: CASSVLAGVNNEQFF
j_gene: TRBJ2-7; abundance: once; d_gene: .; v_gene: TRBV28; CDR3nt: TGTGCCAGCAGTTTTTACGGCGAGCAGTACTTC; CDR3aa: CASSFYGEQYF
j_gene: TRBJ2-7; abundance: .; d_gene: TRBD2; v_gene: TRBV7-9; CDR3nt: TGTGCCAGCAGCTTACTTCCGGGAAGTAGCGGGAGGGAGCAGTACTTC; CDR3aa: CASSLLPGSSGREQYF
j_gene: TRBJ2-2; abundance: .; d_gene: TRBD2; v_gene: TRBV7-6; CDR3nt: TGTGCCAGCAGCTTAGTGCCTAGCGGGGATGGGGAGCTGTTTTTT; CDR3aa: CASSLVPSGDGELFF
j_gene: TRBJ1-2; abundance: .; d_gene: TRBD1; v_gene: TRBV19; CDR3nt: TGTGCCAGTAACCAGGTAGGACAGGGGGCACTCGGCTATGGCTACACCTTC; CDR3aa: CASNQVGQGALGYGYTF
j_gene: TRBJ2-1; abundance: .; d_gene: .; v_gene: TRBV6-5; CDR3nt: TGTGCCAGCACCCCCGGCGGAGGCAGGGGGCAGTTCTTC; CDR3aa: CASTPGGGRGQFF
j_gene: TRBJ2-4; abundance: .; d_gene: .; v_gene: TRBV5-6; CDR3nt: TGTGCCAGCAGCTTGGGAGGTACCTTAGCCAAAAACATTCAGTACTTC; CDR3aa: CASSLGGTLAKNIQYF
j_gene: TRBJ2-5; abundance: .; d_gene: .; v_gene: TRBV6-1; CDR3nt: TGTGCCAGCAGTGAAGCGTACAGGGCGAAGACCCAGTACTTC; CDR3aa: CASSEAYRAKTQYF
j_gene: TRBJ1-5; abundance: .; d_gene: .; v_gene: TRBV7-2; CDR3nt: TGTGCCAGCAGCCAGAACCAGGGAGGCCCCACCAGCAATCAGCCCCAGCATTTT; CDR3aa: CASSQNQGGPTSNQPQHF
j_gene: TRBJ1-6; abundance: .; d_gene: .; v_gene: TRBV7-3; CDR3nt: TGTGCCAGCAGCTTCACGGGCTCCTATAATTCACCCCTCCACTTT; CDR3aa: CASSFTGSYNSPLHF
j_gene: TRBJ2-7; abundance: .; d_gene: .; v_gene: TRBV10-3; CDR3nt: TGTGCCATCAGTGAACTGCAGGCTTACGAGCAGTACTTC; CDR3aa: CAISELQAYEQYF
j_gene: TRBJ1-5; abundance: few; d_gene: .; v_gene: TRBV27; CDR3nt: TGTGCCAGCAGTTTATTAGGCAATCAGCCCCAGCATTTT; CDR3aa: CASSLLGNQPQHF
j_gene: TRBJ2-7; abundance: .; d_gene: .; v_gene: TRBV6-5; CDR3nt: TGTGCCAGCAGTTATGCAGGCTTCTACGAGCAGTACTTC; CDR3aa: CASSYAGFYEQYF
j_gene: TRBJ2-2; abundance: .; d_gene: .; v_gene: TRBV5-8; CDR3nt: TGTGCCAGCAGCTTGCTAGGAATGGGGGAGCTGTTTTTT; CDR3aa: CASSLLGMGELFF
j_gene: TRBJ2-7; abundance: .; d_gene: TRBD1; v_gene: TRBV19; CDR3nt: TGTGCCAGTAGTATTATGGGACAGGGGGCCGTTGGGGAGCAGTACTTC; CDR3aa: CASSIMGQGAVGEQYF
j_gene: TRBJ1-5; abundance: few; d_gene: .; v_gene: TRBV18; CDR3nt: TGTGCCAGCTCACCTCAAGGGGACATCAGGGCGAGCAATCAGCCCCAGCATTTT; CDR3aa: CASSPQGDIRASNQPQHF
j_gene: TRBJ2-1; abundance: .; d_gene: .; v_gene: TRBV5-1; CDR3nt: TGCGCCAGCAGCTCGTCGTTCAATGAGCAGTTCTTC; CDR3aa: CASSSSFNEQFF
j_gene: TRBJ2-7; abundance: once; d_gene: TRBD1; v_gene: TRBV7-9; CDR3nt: TGTGCCAGCAGCTTAGCGGAACGGACAGGGTTTTCGGACGAGCAGTACTTC; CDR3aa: CASSLAERTGFSDEQYF
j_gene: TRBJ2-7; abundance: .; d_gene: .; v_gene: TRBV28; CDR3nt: TGTGCCAGCAGTCCGGCTTCAGAGGGTAGCTACGAGCAGTACTTC; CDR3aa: CASSPASEGSYEQYF
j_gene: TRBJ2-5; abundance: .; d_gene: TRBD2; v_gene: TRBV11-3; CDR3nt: TGTGCCAGCAGTCAGACTAGCGGGAATGGGGAGACCCAGTACTTC; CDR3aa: CASSQTSGNGETQYF
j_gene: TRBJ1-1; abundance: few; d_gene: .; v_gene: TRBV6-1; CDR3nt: TGTGCCAGCACGGTCCCCCCCACTGAAGCTTTCTTT; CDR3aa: CASTVPPTEAFF
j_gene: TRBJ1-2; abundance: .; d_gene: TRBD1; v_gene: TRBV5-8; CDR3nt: TGTGCCAGCAGGAGGGGGCAAACTAGGCATGGCTACACCTTC; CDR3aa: CASRRGQTRHGYTF
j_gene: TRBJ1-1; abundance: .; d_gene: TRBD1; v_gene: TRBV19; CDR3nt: TGTGCCAGTAGTATCCCGGACAGGGGGCCGTCTCGGTCTTCGAACACTGAAGCTTTCTTT; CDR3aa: CASSIPDRGPSRSSNTEAFF
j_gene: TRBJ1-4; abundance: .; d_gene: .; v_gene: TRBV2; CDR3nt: TGTGCCAGCAGTCGGGCGGGGCCGGTTGAAAAACTGTTTTTT; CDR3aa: CASSRAGPVEKLFF